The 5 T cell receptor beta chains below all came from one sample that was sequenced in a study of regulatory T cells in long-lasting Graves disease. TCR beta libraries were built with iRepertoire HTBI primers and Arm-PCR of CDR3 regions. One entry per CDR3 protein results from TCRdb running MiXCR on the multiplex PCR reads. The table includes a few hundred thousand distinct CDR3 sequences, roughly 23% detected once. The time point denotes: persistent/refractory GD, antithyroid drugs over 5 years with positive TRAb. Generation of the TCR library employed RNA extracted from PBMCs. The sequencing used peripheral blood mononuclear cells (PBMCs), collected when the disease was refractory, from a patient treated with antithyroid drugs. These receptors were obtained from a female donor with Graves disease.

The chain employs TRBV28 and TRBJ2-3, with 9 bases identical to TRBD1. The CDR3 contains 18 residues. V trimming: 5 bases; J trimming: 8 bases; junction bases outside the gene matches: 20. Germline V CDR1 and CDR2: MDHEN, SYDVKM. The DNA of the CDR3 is TGTGCCAGCAGTGATCCGGGACAGGGATTCTCAACGAGGTTTACGCAGTATTTT. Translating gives CASSDPGQGFSTRFTQYF.

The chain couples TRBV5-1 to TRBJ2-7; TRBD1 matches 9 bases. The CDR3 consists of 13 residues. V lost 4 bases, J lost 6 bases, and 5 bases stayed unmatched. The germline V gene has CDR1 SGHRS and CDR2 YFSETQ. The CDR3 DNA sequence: TGCGCCAGCAGCGCAGGGACAGGGAGCGAGCAGTACTTC. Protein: CASSAGTGSEQYF.

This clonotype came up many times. CDR3 sequence (DNA): TGTGCCAGCAGCCGGCGCCAGGGTACCTACGAGCAGTACTTC. Translating gives CASSRRQGTYEQYF. The chain links TRBV11-1 to TRBJ2-7, with D possibly matching TRBD1 (5 bases). Looked up from germline, CDR1 is SGHAT and CDR2 is FQDESV (reference sequence). Trimming left V 5 bases short and J 2 bases short, with 13 bases between. The CDR3 sequence is 14 residues long.

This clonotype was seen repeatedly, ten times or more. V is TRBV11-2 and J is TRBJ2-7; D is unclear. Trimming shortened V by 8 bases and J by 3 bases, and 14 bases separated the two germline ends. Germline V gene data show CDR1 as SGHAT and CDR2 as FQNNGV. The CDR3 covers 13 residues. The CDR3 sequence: CASSRGSFYEQYF. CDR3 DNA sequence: TGTGCCAGCTCGAGAGGATCTTTCTACGAGCAGTACTTC.

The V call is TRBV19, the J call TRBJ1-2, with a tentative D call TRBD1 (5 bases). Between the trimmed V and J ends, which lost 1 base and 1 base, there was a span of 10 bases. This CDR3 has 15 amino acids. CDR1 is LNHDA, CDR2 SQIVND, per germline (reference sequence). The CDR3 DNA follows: TGTGCCAGTAGTATAGGGCGGGACGGTAACTATGGCTACACCTTC. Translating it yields CASSIGRDGNYGYTF.